A single sample is the source of the 17 T cell receptor beta chains below, sequenced in a study of blood T cell repertoires in COVID-19. Data came from immunoSEQ multiplex PCR; TCRdb stores just in-frame clones and leaves some out. The sample holds 130,000 or so clones; 80% to 90% are singletons and the top ten take more than 3.5%. The sample taken for sequencing was peripheral blood. The receptors derive from a man between 60 and 75 years old with COVID-19, enrolled during active disease.

The chain joins TRBV12-3 or TRBV12-4 to TRBJ1-2; the D gene is possibly TRBD1 (5 bases). V was trimmed by 3 bases and J by 4 bases, leaving 9 bases between them. The CDR3 is 13 amino acids. CDR3 nucleotides: TGTGCCAGCAGTTTCCAGGGCGGCTATGGCTACACCTTC. Protein product: CASSFQGGYGYTF.

This chain uses TRBV12-5 with TRBJ1-4; D gene ambiguous. CDR1 LGHNT and CDR2 FRNRAP come from the germline V gene. V dropped 6 bases and J dropped 8 bases, with 16 bases sitting between them. The CDR3 runs 14 residues. CDR3 residues: CASGAAQVGEKLFF. For the CDR3, the DNA is TGTGCTAGTGGCGCCGCCCAGGTCGGCGAAAAACTGTTTTTT.

The gene calls are TRBV5-1 and TRBJ2-5; maybe TRBD2 (5 bases). CDR1 is SGHRS, CDR2 YFSETQ, per germline. The CDR3 contains 15 residues. Trimming left V 0 bases short and J 1 base short, with 10 bases between. In DNA form, the CDR3 reads TGCGCCAGCAGCTTGGGTCCTAGCTCCCAAGAGACCCAGTACTTC. This encodes CASSLGPSSQETQYF.

The chain uses TRBV15 and TRBJ1-2, with 8 bases matching TRBD1. Trimming took 0 bases from V and 8 from J; bases not matched to a gene: 8. The CDR3 is made up of 15 amino acids. Germline V CDR1 and CDR2: LNHNV, YYDKDF (reference sequence). The CDR3 sequence is CATSRDRGQGGGYTF. The CDR3 nucleotides are TGTGCCACCAGCAGAGATCGAGGACAGGGTGGAGGCTACACCTTC.

The chain combines TRBV5-1 with TRBJ2-3; unclear D gene. CDR3 size: 15 residues. V gave up 0 bases and J gave up 0 bases, with 8 bases separating them. The germline V gene encodes CDR1 SGHRS and CDR2 YFSETQ. For the CDR3, the DNA is TGCGCCAGCAGCTTGGTCCTTTCTAGCACAGATACGCAGTATTTT. This encodes CASSLVLSSTDTQYF.

The J gene is TRBJ1-2, the V gene TRBV27; D unclear. V was shortened by 0 bases and J by 3 bases, with 20 bases between the two germline ends. The CDR3 length is 18 residues. Germline V lookup: CDR1 MNHEY, CDR2 SMNVEV (reference sequence). CDR3 amino acids: CASSLSGRFDLEDYGYTF. CDR3 nucleotides: TGTGCCAGCAGTTTATCAGGGAGATTCGACCTAGAGGACTATGGCTACACCTTC.

The chain couples TRBV7-2 to TRBJ2-7; D call uncertain. Per germline, CDR1 SGHTA and CDR2 FQGNSA. This CDR3 spans 14 amino acids. V shed 6 bases and J shed 4 bases, with 16 bases lying between them. The CDR3 nucleotides read TGTGCCAGCAGTACCGGGTCTCATAGATACGAGCAGTACTTC. Translating gives CASSTGSHRYEQYF. The full variable domain, completed using reference TRBV7-2 and TRBJ2-7, is GAGVSQSPSNKVTEKGKDVELRCDPISGHTALYWYRQSLGQGLEFLIYFQGNSAPDKSGLPSDRFSAERTGGSVSTLTIQRTQQEDSAVYLCASSTGSHRYEQYFGPGTRLTVT.

The chain links TRBV5-4 to TRBJ1-1, with unresolved D. This CDR3 has 16 residues. Germline loops: CDR1 SGHNT, CDR2 YYREEE (reference sequence). V shed 4 bases and J shed 1 base, with 17 bases lying between them. The CDR3 DNA follows: TGTGCCAGCAGCCCGGAGGCAGGAGAAACGAACACTGAAGCTTTCTTT. This gives the protein CASSPEAGETNTEAFF.

The chain recombines TRBV4-1 with TRBJ1-2; 8 positions match TRBD1. From germline, CDR1 is MGHRA and CDR2 YSYEKL. CDR3 length equals 16 residues. Germline trimming cut 1 base from V and 7 bases from J; bases unmatched to any gene: 11. CDR3 protein: CASSQARDRTFFGYTF. The CDR3 nucleotides read TGCGCCAGCAGCCAAGCCCGGGACAGGACTTTTTTTGGCTACACCTTC.

The chain recombines TRBV30 with TRBJ2-3; a possible D gene is TRBD1 (6 bases). Between the trimmed V and J ends, which lost 5 bases and 1 base, there was a span of 10 bases. Germline values: CDR1 GTSNPN, CDR2 SVGIG (reference sequence). This CDR3 is 13 amino acids long. CDR3 bases: TGTGCCTGGTCACAGGGCCGCACAGATACGCAGTATTTT. Protein: CAWSQGRTDTQYF.

The CDR3 loop reads CASSRGNTEAFF. The CDR3 DNA follows: TGTGCCAGCAGTCGGGGGAACACTGAAGCTTTCTTT. The rearrangement links TRBV25-1 to TRBJ1-1, with unresolved D. V was clipped by 5 bases and J by 1 base, with 5 bases between them. Germline V lookup: CDR1 MGHDK, CDR2 SYGVNS. The CDR3 sequence is 12 residues long.

The V call is TRBV5-1, the J call TRBJ1-3, with a tentative D call TRBD1 (5 bases). Trimming took 3 bases from V and 0 from J, leaving 13 bases between them. CDR3 length: 16 residues. The germline V gene encodes CDR1 SGHRS and CDR2 YFSETQ. The CDR3 spells CASSSQGLDSGNTIYF. DNA of the CDR3: TGCGCCAGCAGCTCTCAGGGCCTTGACTCTGGAAACACCATATATTTT.

This chain uses TRBV28 with TRBJ1-1; tentative D call: TRBD1 (6 bases). Germline CDR1 reads MDHEN; CDR2 reads SYDVKM. Trimming removed 10 bases from V and 5 bases from J, with 20 bases in between. This CDR3 spans 14 amino acids. The CDR3 DNA is TGTGCCACCGGGACGGGGGGCGGGGGGACTGAAGCTTTCTTT. As protein: CATGTGGGGTEAFF.

The chain's CDR3 is CASSIGRGSYGYTF. CDR3 DNA: TGTGCCAGTAGTATTGGCAGGGGGTCCTATGGCTACACCTTC. This chain uses TRBV19 with TRBJ1-2, with 7 bases aligning to TRBD1. V trimming: 3 bases; J trimming: 4 bases; junction bases outside the gene matches: 5. The length of the CDR3 is 14 residues. CDR1 and CDR2 (germline): LNHDA, SQIVND (reference sequence).

The chain is built from TRBV14 and TRBJ1-1; no clear D gene. Germline V gives CDR1 SGHDN, CDR2 FVKESK. This CDR3 contains 14 residues. The V end lost 0 bases, the J end lost 6 bases, and 11 bases lay between the germline ends. For the CDR3, the DNA is TGTGCCAGCAGCCAAGAAGCGGGCCGGGCTGAAGCTTTCTTT. Translating it yields CASSQEAGRAEAFF.

The genes are TRBV4-3 and TRBJ1-1, with D possibly TRBD1 on 5 matching bases. V was cut by 4 bases and J by 5 bases, with 8 bases left in between. The germline CDR1 and CDR2 sequences are LGHNA and YSLEER. This CDR3 has 12 amino acids. CDR3 residues: CASSRDRTEAFF. As DNA, the CDR3 is TGCGCCAGCAGCCGAGACAGAACTGAAGCTTTCTTT.

The chain is built from TRBV5-1 and TRBJ2-3; D remains ambiguous. Trimming removed 5 bases from V and 6 bases from J, with 7 bases in between. Germline CDR1 is SGHRS and CDR2 is YFSETQ. The CDR3 is 11 amino acids. The CDR3 reads CASSSHDTQYF. In DNA form, the CDR3 reads TGCGCCAGCAGTAGTCATGATACGCAGTATTTT.